These 12 T cell receptor beta chains were sequenced from one sample in a study of T-cell memory formation after mild COVID-19. TCRdb re-analysed the 5' RACE reads in MiXCR, keeping a single row per CDR3 protein. The sample lists 400,000 to 500,000 distinct CDR3 sequences, about a sixth seen once, with roughly 21% in the top ten. The sequenced material came from PBMCs or a T cell subset sorted from them (not recorded which). The receptor source for this set is a man between 18 and 35 years old who had mild COVID-19 (a few samples of this study predate the infection). Cell type and time point are not known.

J is TRBJ2-5 and V is TRBV9; the match to TRBD2 covers 7 bases. This CDR3 contains 15 residues. Germline loops: CDR1 SGDLS, CDR2 YYNGEE. V lost 0 bases, J lost 5 bases, and 7 bases stayed unmatched. The CDR3 protein is CASSVDPGGRETQYF. In DNA form, the CDR3 reads TGTGCCAGCAGCGTAGATCCGGGGGGTCGGGAGACCCAGTACTTC.

In this sample, this clonotype turned up a few times. This rearrangement joins TRBV20-1 to TRBJ1-1, with D unclear. Germline CDR1 reads DFQATT; CDR2 reads SNEGSKA (reference sequence). This CDR3 is 14 amino acids long. V lost 1 base to trimming and J lost 3 bases, with 12 bases between them. CDR3 DNA: TGCAGTGCTAGAGCCCCAGCGGGGTACACTGAAGCTTTCTTT. Encoded protein: CSARAPAGYTEAFF.

V is TRBV4-3 and J is TRBJ1-2; TRBD1 aligns across 7 bases. There are 15 residues in the CDR3. Germline V CDR1 and CDR2: LGHNA, YSLEER. Losses at the gene ends were 4 bases for V and 4 bases for J; bases not matched to a gene: 9. The CDR3 spells CASSRVGGGRYGYTF. The CDR3 DNA follows: TGCGCCAGCAGCCGGGTAGGGGGCGGGCGCTATGGCTACACCTTC.

This clonotype was counted only a few times. The rearrangement links TRBV5-1 to TRBJ1-1; TRBD1 matches at 9 bases. J gave up 0 bases and V 3 bases, and 0 bases lay outside the gene matches. The germline gives CDR1 SGHRS, CDR2 YFSETQ. The CDR3 covers 14 residues. This CDR3 reads CASSWTGVNTEAFF. In DNA, the CDR3 is TGCGCCAGCAGCTGGACAGGGGTGAACACTGAAGCTTTCTTT. Drawing the rest from reference TRBV5-1 and TRBJ1-1, the complete variable domain is KAGVTQTPRYLIKTRGQQVTLSCSPISGHRSVSWYQQTPGQGLQFLFEYFSETQRNKGNFPGRFSGRQFSNSRSEMNVSTLELGDSALYLCASSWTGVNTEAFFGQGTRLTVV.

The chain is built from TRBV6-5 and TRBJ1-2; possible D gene TRBD1, 5 bases. CDR3 length: 13 amino acids. Germline loops: CDR1 MNHEY, CDR2 SVGAGI. V lost 3 bases, J lost 2 bases, and 7 bases lay in between. In DNA form, the CDR3 reads TGTGCCAGCAGTTATTACAGGAACTATGGCTACACCTTC. Residues: CASSYYRNYGYTF.

This clonotype was seen ten or more times. This chain joins TRBV6-5 and TRBJ2-3; D might be TRBD1 or TRBD2, each matching 5 bases. The CDR3 contains 17 residues. Per germline, CDR1 MNHEY and CDR2 SVGAGI. Trimming left V 6 bases short and J 0 bases short, with 19 bases between. This chain's CDR3 is CASSYGQTGTSTDTQYF. The CDR3 coding sequence is TGTGCCAGCAGCTACGGCCAAACCGGGACCAGCACAGATACGCAGTATTTT.

This clonotype was detected many times. The chain employs TRBV12-3 or TRBV12-4 and TRBJ1-1; unclear D gene. The CDR3 loop spans 13 amino acids. Trimming cost V 3 bases and J 3 bases, with 8 bases left between them. In DNA, the CDR3 is TGTGCCAGCAGTTTTTCAAGGGACACTGAAGCTTTCTTT. Protein sequence: CASSFSRDTEAFF.

This rearrangement joins TRBV3-1 to TRBJ1-2; unclear D gene. Germline CDR1 reads LGHDT; CDR2 reads YNNKEL (reference sequence). The CDR3 consists of 13 residues. V lost 2 bases to trimming and J lost 8 bases, with 12 bases between them. The CDR3 here is CASSQTSSGGYTF. The CDR3 DNA is TGTGCCAGCAGCCAAACATCATCGGGGGGCTACACCTTC.

This clonotype was found once. This may come from a read error, since a much larger clone is one base off. The genes are TRBV11-2 and TRBJ2-1, with D possibly TRBD2 on 6 matching bases. The CDR3 has 16 residues. The germline V and J ends were trimmed by 5 bases and 3 bases, with 17 bases remaining between them. Germline CDR1 is SGHAT and CDR2 is FQNNGV. This CDR3 reads CASSLRRDAYYNEQFF. The CDR3 DNA reads as TGTGCCAGCAGCCTCCGGCGGGACGCCTACTACAATGAGCAGTTCTTC.

This rearrangement joins TRBV3-1 to TRBJ2-7, with unresolved D. Per the germline V gene, CDR1 is LGHDT and CDR2 is YNNKEL (reference sequence). The CDR3 is made up of 14 amino acids. Between the trimmed V and J ends, which lost 0 bases and 7 bases, there was a span of 13 bases. In DNA, the CDR3 is TGTGCCAGCAGCCAAGATTTAAGTTCGCGAGAGCAGTACTTC. Translation gives CASSQDLSSREQYF.

J is TRBJ1-5 and V is TRBV6-1; no clear D gene. Trimming took off 2 bases at V and 0 bases at J, with 14 bases between the two ends. Germline CDR1 MNHNS, CDR2 SASEGT. This CDR3 has 17 residues. This CDR3 is CASSEWVGPTSNQPQHF. The CDR3 DNA reads TGTGCCAGCAGTGAATGGGTCGGGCCGACTAGCAATCAGCCCCAGCATTTT.

The V and J genes are TRBV7-9 and TRBJ2-5; TRBD2 might be the D (6 bases). Germline values: CDR1 SEHNR, CDR2 FQNEAQ (reference sequence). Trimming took 1 base from V and 11 from J, leaving 23 bases between them. CDR3 length: 16 residues. The CDR3 nucleotides are TGTGCCAGCAGCTTAGGGACCGGGAGATTCAGCAATGAGCAGTACTTC. Protein: CASSLGTGRFSNEQYF.